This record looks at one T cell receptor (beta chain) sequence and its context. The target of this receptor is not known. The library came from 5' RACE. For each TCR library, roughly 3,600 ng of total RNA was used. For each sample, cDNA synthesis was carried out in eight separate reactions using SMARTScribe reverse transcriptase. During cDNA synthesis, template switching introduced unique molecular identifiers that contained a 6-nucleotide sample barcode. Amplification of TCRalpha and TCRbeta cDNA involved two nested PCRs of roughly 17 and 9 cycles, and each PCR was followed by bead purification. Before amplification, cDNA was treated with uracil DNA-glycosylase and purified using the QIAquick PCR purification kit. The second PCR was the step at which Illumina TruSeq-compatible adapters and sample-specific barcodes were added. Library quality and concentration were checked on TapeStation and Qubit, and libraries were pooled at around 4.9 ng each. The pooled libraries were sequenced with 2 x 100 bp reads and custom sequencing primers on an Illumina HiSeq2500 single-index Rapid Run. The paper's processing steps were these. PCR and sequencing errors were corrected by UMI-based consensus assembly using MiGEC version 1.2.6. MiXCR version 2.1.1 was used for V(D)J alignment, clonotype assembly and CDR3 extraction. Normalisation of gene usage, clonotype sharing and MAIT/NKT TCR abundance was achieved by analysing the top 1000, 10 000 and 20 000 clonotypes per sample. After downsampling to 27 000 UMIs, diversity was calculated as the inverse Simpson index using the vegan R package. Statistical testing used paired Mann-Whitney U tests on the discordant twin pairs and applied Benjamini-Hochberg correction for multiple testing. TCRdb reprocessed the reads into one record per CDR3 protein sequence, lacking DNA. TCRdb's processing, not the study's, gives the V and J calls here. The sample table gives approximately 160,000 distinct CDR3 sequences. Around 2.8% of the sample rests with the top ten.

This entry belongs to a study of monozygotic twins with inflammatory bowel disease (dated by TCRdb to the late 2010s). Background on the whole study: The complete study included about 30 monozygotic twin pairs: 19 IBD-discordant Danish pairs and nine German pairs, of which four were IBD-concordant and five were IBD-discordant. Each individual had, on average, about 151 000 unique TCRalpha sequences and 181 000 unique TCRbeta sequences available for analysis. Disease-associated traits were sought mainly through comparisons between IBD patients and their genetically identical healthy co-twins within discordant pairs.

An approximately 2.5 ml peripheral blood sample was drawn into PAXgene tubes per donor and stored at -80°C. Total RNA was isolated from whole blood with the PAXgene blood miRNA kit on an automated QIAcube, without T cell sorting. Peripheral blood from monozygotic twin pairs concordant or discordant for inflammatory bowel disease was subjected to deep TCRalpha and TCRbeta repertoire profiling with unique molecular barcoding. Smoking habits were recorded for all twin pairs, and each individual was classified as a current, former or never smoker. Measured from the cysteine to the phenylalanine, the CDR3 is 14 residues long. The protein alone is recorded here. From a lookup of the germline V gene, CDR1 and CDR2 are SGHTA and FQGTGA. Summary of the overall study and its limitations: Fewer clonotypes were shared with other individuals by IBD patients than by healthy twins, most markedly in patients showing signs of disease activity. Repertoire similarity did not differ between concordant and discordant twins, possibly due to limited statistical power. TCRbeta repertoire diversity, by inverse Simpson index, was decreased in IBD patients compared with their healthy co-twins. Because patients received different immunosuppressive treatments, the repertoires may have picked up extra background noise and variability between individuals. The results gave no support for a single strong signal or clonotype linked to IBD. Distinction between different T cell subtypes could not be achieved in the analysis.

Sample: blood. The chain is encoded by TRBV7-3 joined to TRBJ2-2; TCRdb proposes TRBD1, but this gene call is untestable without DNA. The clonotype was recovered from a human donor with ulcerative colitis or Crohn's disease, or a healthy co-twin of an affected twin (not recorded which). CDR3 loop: CASSRGANTGELFF.